A selection of T cell receptor beta chains follows, all from one sample in a study of blood T cell repertoires in COVID-19. Clones were read by immunoSEQ multiplex PCR, and TCRdb kept only the in-frame ones, dropping some. This table holds about 230,000 clones, 86% found once. Sample: peripheral blood. The receptors originated from a man aged 45-60 years with COVID-19, enrolled during active disease. Both conserved end residues are part of each CDR3. D genes are given only for firm matches. Size is stated for part of the rows, as once, few or many counts, or as a class when the clone is expanded.

clone_size,d_call,j_call,v_call,cdr3_nt,cdr3_aa
once,TRBD1,TRBJ2-1,TRBV7-9,TGTGCCAGCAGCCGACCTCAGGGGGTGGACTGGAATGAGCAGTTCTTC,CASSRPQGVDWNEQFF
.,.,TRBJ1-3,TRBV15,TGTGCCACCGGGGAGTACTCTGGAAACACCATATATTTT,CATGEYSGNTIYF
.,TRBD1,TRBJ1-5,TRBV28,TGTGCCAGCAGTTTAAATGGGCAGGGGGGTCTTCAGCCCCAGCATTTT,CASSLNGQGGLQPQHF
.,TRBD1,TRBJ2-7,TRBV2,TGTGCCAGCAGTCCCGGGACAGGGTTCTACGAGCAGTACTTC,CASSPGTGFYEQYF
.,TRBD1,TRBJ2-3,TRBV5-1,TGCGCCAGCAGCTTGGTCGGACAGGGAGACCCTGATACGCAGTATTTT,CASSLVGQGDPDTQYF
few,TRBD1,TRBJ2-6,TRBV15,TGTGCCACCAGCAGGGACAGGGTTGCAGGGGCCAACGTCCTGACTTTC,CATSRDRVAGANVLTF
.,.,TRBJ2-7,TRBV9,TGTGCCAGCTCCGAACTAGGAGAAGGAGGGCAGTACTTC,CASSELGEGGQYF
.,.,TRBJ2-7,TRBV18,TGTGCCAGCTCACCAAAGACACCTCCCTACGAGCAGTACTTC,CASSPKTPPYEQYF
.,TRBD1,TRBJ2-7,TRBV5-1,TGCGCCAGCAGCTTGGTGTCAGGGGGCGACCAGGGCGAGCAGTACTTC,CASSLVSGGDQGEQYF
.,TRBD2,TRBJ2-5,TRBV5-5,TGTGCCAGCAGCTTGGTGGCTAGCGGGGTCTATGAGACCCAGTACTTC,CASSLVASGVYETQYF
.,TRBD2,TRBJ2-6,TRBV30,TGTGCCTGGAGTGGCTTAGCGGGTAGCTCTGGGGCCAACGTCCTGACTTTC,CAWSGLAGSSGANVLTF
.,TRBD2,TRBJ2-2,TRBV7-2,TGTGCCAGCAGCTTAGGACTAGCGGGGAGAGGGGAGCTGTTTTTT,CASSLGLAGRGELFF
once,.,TRBJ2-1,TRBV19,TGTGCCAGTAGTATAACTCGAGGCGTGTTCTATGAGCAGTTCTTC,CASSITRGVFYEQFF
.,TRBD2,TRBJ2-7,TRBV5-1,TGCGCCAGCAGCTCTAGCGGGAGAACCTACGAGCAGTACTTC,CASSSSGRTYEQYF
.,TRBD1,TRBJ2-7,TRBV9,TGTGCCAGCAGTTCCGGGACAGGGGCCTACGAGCAGTACTTC,CASSSGTGAYEQYF
.,TRBD1,TRBJ1-5,TRBV6-6,TGTGCCAGCAGTGACGGACAGGGCGATCAGCCCCAGCATTTT,CASSDGQGDQPQHF
.,TRBD2,TRBJ2-7,TRBV19,TGTGCCAGTAGTCAACTAGCGGGAGAAGGCGAGCAGTACTTC,CASSQLAGEGEQYF
.,.,TRBJ2-7,TRBV6-5,TGTGCCAGCCTTACCGGGCCCAGGGGCGAGCAGTACTTC,CASLTGPRGEQYF
.,.,TRBJ2-1,TRBV7-2,TGTGCCAGCAGCTCCCCGGGGTTTGCGCATGAGCAGTTCTTC,CASSSPGFAHEQFF
.,.,TRBJ2-4,TRBV29-1,TGCAGCGTTAAACAGATAGCCAAAAACATTCAGTACTTC,CSVKQIAKNIQYF
.,TRBD1,TRBJ1-4,TRBV11-2,TGTGCCAGCAGCTTAGATCGGGGGACAGGGGGCAGTGAAAAACTGTTTTTT,CASSLDRGTGGSEKLFF
.,.,TRBJ2-1,TRBV20-1,TGCAGTGCTGGTGTTTGGAGGTCCTACAATGAGCAGTTCTTC,CSAGVWRSYNEQFF
.,.,TRBJ2-7,TRBV28,TGTGCCAGCATCAACAGATGGGGACGGGGACTGGTCAACGAGCAGTACTTC,CASINRWGRGLVNEQYF
once,.,TRBJ2-7,TRBV6-5,TGTGCCAGCAGTCGTCCGGGGTCCAGCTCCTACGAGCAGTACTTC,CASSRPGSSSYEQYF
.,.,TRBJ2-2,TRBV6-2/TRBV6-3,TGTGCCAGCAGTTACCAGGGTTTGGCCGGGGAGCTGTTTTTT,CASSYQGLAGELFF
.,TRBD1,TRBJ1-3,TRBV30,TGTGCCTGGAGTAGGGGACAGGACTCTGGAAACACCATATATTTT,CAWSRGQDSGNTIYF
.,.,TRBJ1-5,TRBV7-8,TGTGCCAGCAGCTTAGCCGACTTCCAGCCCCAGCATTTT,CASSLADFQPQHF
.,TRBD2,TRBJ2-5,TRBV5-4,TGTGCCAGCAGCTTGGCGAGCGGGCGGGGGGAGACCCAGTACTTC,CASSLASGRGETQYF
.,TRBD2,TRBJ2-1,TRBV3-1/TRBV3-2,TGTGCCAGCAGCCTAGCGGGAGGGTTAAATGAGCAGTTCTTC,CASSLAGGLNEQFF
.,.,TRBJ2-5,TRBV2,TGTGCCAGCACTTTCGGGGGGCTGGAGACCCAGTACTTC,CASTFGGLETQYF
.,.,TRBJ2-1,TRBV9,TGTGCCAGCAGCAGGGGATTTTGGAATGAGCAGTTCTTC,CASSRGFWNEQFF
.,TRBD1,TRBJ2-1,TRBV25-1,TGTGCCAGCTCTCGGGACAGGGTAATGGGGGAGCAGTTCTTC,CASSRDRVMGEQFF
once,.,TRBJ2-1,TRBV24-1,TGTGCCACCAGTCCGGGAGCCTCGGGGAATGAGCAGTTCTTC,CATSPGASGNEQFF
.,TRBD1,TRBJ1-2,TRBV5-1,TGCGCCAGCAGCACTGGACAGGGGGCCGATGGCTACACCTTC,CASSTGQGADGYTF
.,TRBD1,TRBJ2-7,TRBV6-5,TGTGCCAGCAGTTACAGGGGACAGGGTACCTACGAGCAGTACTTC,CASSYRGQGTYEQYF
.,TRBD2,TRBJ2-2,TRBV15,TGTGCCACCAAGGTGGGGCGGGAGGGTTTGACCGGGGAGCTGTTTTTT,CATKVGREGLTGELFF
few,TRBD1,TRBJ1-1,TRBV28,TGTGCCAGCAGCCGACTTTCGACAGGGGACTTTGAAGCTTTCTTT,CASSRLSTGDFEAFF
.,.,TRBJ1-2,TRBV2,TGTGCCAGCAGTGTGGTCCGGGTGGGCTATGGCTACACCTTC,CASSVVRVGYGYTF
few,.,TRBJ1-1,TRBV4-2,TGTGCCAGCAGCCAAACCCCCGGGAACACTGAAGCTTTCTTT,CASSQTPGNTEAFF
.,.,TRBJ1-1,TRBV28,TGTGCCAGCAGTTTAGGGGGGGCATACAACACTGAAGCTTTCTTT,CASSLGGAYNTEAFF
.,.,TRBJ1-5,TRBV5-6,TGTGCCAGCAGCTCTGACAGATTTCAGCCCCAGCATTTT,CASSSDRFQPQHF
.,.,TRBJ1-4,TRBV30,TGTGCCTCCAACCAGGGTTATGAAAAACTGTTTTTT,CASNQGYEKLFF
.,TRBD2,TRBJ2-1,TRBV6-4,TGTGCCAGCAGTAGCGGGAAAGGCGCCTACAATGAGCAGTTCTTC,CASSSGKGAYNEQFF
few,.,TRBJ2-2,TRBV4-1,TGCGCCAGCAGCCACGTCACCGGGGAGCTGTTTTTT,CASSHVTGELFF